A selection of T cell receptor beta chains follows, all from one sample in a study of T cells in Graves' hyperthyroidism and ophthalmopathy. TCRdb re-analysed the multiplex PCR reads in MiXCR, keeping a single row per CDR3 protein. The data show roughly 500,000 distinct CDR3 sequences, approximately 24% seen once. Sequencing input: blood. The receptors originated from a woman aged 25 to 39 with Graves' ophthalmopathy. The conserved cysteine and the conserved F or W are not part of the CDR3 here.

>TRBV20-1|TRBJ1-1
SAEFTGASLNTEAF
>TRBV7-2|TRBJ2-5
ASSFTQAQETQY
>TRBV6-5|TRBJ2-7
ASSYSTSPSYEQY
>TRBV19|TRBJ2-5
ASSRQGGKETQY
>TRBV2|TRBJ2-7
ASTWAPSGGSHEQY
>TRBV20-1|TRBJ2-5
SAGPGVQETQY
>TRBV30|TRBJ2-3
AWSVGGDTQY
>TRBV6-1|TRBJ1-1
ASSPAQGFATEAF
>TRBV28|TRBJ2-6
ASSSHSGRDSGANVLT
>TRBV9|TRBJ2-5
ASSVASVEYQETQY
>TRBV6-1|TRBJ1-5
ASIEGWGRGDQPQH
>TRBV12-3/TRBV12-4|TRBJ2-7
ASSLESGRADEQY
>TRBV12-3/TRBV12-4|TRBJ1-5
ASSELQARNQPQH
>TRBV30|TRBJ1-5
AWRLTGTGQQPQH
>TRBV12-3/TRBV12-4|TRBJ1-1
ASSFHTEAF
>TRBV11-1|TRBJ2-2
ASSLIGGDTNTGELF
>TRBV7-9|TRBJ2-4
ASSSTGTKNIQY
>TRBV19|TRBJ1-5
ASRTVVRQPQH
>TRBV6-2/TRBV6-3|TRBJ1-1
ASSHDRGANTEAF
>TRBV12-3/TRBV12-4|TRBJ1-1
ASTKGTLNTEAF
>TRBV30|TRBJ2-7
AWSVGREQY
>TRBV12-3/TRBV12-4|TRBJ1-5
ASIKGGNQPQH
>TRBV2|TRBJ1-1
ASSERDRVMNTEAF
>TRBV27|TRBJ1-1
ASSLSGTAEAF
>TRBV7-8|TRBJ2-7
ASSFRETGPYEQY
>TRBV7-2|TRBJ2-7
ASSQSGPQNFEQY
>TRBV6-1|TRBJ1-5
AGSETGFMRGPQH
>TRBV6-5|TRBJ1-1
ASSSLRPAEAF
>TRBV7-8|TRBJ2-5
ASRRATGARETQY
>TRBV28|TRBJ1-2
ASSLRGGQGAKGYT
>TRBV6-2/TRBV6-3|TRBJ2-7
ASIRGGDSYEQY
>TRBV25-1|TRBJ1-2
ASSDPAGAIGYT
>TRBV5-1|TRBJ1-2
ASSEEGAYGYT
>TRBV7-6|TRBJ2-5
ASSLGTGLGETQY
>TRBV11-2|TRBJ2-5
ASSFGNQETQY
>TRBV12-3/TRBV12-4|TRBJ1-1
ASISRGTEAF
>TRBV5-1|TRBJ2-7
ASSVDSPSSYEQY
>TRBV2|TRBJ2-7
ASSAGQGGYEQY
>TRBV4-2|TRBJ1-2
ASSHGQSNGYT
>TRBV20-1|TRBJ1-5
SARAGRNQPQH
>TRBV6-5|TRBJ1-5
ASSYTTGSNQPQH
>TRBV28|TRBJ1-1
ASSRGLDAEAF
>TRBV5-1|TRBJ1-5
ASSQTGSPTQPQH
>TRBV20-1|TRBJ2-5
SARTGGCCRETQY
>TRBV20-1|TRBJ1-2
SAEDRGRDGYT
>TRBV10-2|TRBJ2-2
ASSKGEYTGELF
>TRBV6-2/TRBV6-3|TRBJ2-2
ASSYSQGSGELF
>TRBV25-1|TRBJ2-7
ASTKSTSGSTEQY
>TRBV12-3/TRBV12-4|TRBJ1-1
ASSLSQGSTEAF
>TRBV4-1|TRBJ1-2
ASSQPYGGRASQYT
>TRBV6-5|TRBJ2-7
ASSSGDLGYEQY
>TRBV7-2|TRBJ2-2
ASSLDPTGELF
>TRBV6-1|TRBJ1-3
ASRTDGTEAGNTIY
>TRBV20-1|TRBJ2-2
SARTANTGELF
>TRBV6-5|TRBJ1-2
ASSYSDRDYGYT